The 13 T cell receptor beta chains reported below all come from one sample, sequenced in a study of T cell repertoires in cytomegalovirus infection. TCRdb processed the reads anew with MiXCR; each CDR3 protein has one entry. The sample lists hundreds of thousands of distinct CDR3 sequences, about 9.2% occurring once. Sequencing was done on a sample of PBMCs. The source is a human donor in good health (CMV status not recorded). Some clones in this sample may be carry-over from other donors' samples.

The chain carries TRBV10-3 and TRBJ2-1; no reliable D call. The CDR3 sequence is 12 residues long. V was trimmed by 0 bases and J by 10 bases, leaving 7 bases between them. Germline V lookup: CDR1 ENHRY, CDR2 SYGVKD. This chain's CDR3 is CAISESGYEQFF. Written as DNA, the CDR3 is TGTGCCATCAGTGAGTCAGGTTACGAGCAGTTCTTC.

In this sample, this clonotype turned up many times. This sequence joins TRBV28 and TRBJ2-4; D might be TRBD1 (5 bases). Between the trimmed V and J ends, which lost 3 bases and 5 bases, there was a span of 11 bases. This CDR3 has 14 residues. CDR1 and CDR2 from the germline V gene are MDHEN and SYDVKM. The CDR3 spells CASSFQGNQNIQYF. The CDR3 nucleotides are TGTGCCAGCAGTTTCCAGGGAAACCAAAACATTCAGTACTTC.

This clonotype was recorded at least ten times. This chain uses TRBV7-2 with TRBJ2-3, with D hard to call. The CDR3 runs 14 residues. Germline CDR1 reads SGHTA; CDR2 reads FQGNSA. V dropped 0 bases and J dropped 0 bases, with 4 bases sitting between them. The CDR3 is CASSLAWSTDTQYF. The CDR3 DNA sequence: TGTGCCAGCAGCTTAGCCTGGAGCACAGATACGCAGTATTTT.

In this sample, this clonotype turned up many times. The V and J genes are TRBV28 and TRBJ2-4; no clear D gene. The germline V gene encodes CDR1 MDHEN and CDR2 SYDVKM. V gave up 5 bases and J gave up 1 base, with 9 bases separating them. The CDR3 length is 14 residues. The DNA for the CDR3 is TGTGCCAGCAGTCCCCAGGCGGCCAAAAACATTCAGTACTTC. Its translation: CASSPQAAKNIQYF.

The genes are TRBV28 and TRBJ2-1; 14 bases are a match to TRBD2. Germline V lookup: CDR1 MDHEN, CDR2 SYDVKM. The V gene end was trimmed by 7 bases and the J gene end by 7 bases; junction bases not matched to a gene: 9. CDR3 length equals 16 residues. Here the CDR3 reads CASNRLAGGGMNEQFF. Written as DNA, the CDR3 is TGTGCCAGCAATAGACTAGCGGGGGGGGGAATGAATGAGCAGTTCTTC.

This clonotype was detected a few times. This chain connects TRBV28 to TRBJ1-6; tentatively, D is TRBD1 (5 bases). Germline V lookup: CDR1 MDHEN, CDR2 SYDVKM. V was shortened by 6 bases and J by 7 bases, with 16 bases between the two germline ends. This CDR3 has 15 residues. In DNA, the CDR3 is TGTGCCAGCAGATGGGGCTTTTCAACAAATTCACCCCTCCACTTT. This translates into CASRWGFSTNSPLHF.

Ten or more counts support this clonotype. V and J are TRBV7-2 and TRBJ1-6, with TRBD1 identical over 7 bases. The J segment lost 7 bases and the V segment lost 5 bases, leaving 11 bases of the junction unmatched. This CDR3 has 16 residues. Germline loops: CDR1 SGHTA, CDR2 FQGNSA. For the CDR3, the DNA is TGTGCCAGCAGCCCTCGACAGGGCCAGATAAATTCACCCCTCCACTTT. Protein: CASSPRQGQINSPLHF. Drawing the rest from reference TRBV7-2 and TRBJ1-6, the complete variable domain is GAGVSQSPSNKVTEKGKDVELRCDPISGHTALYWYRQSLGQGLEFLIYFQGNSAPDKSGLPSDRFSAERTGGSVSTLTIQRTQQEDSAVYLCASSPRQGQINSPLHFGNGTRLTVT.

This clonotype has at least ten counts. This rearrangement joins TRBV12-3 or TRBV12-4 to TRBJ1-5; D is possibly TRBD1 (6 bases). V was shortened by 1 base and J by 10 bases, with 17 bases between the two germline ends. This CDR3 has 15 amino acids. The CDR3 coding sequence is TGTGCCAGCAGTTTAGTAGGGTACAGGGCGTACCCCCAGCATTTT. Its protein is CASSLVGYRAYPQHF.

The table lists this clonotype with many counts. This CDR3 reads CASSLISPQPQHF. CDR3 DNA sequence: TGTGCCAGCAGCTTAATTTCACCTCAGCCCCAGCATTTT. The chain uses TRBV7-2 and TRBJ1-5; D uncertain. Germline V gene sequence: CDR1 SGHTA, CDR2 FQGNSA. The CDR3 runs 13 residues. V lost 2 bases and J lost 6, with 8 bases in between.

This clonotype was detected many times. The rearrangement joins TRBV7-2 to TRBJ2-3; D perhaps matches TRBD2 (5 bases). There are 12 residues in the CDR3. V lost 2 bases and J 6 bases, leaving 6 bases between the germline ends. Germline V CDR1 and CDR2: SGHTA, FQGNSA. The chain's CDR3 is CASSLRRDTQYF. CDR3 bases: TGTGCCAGCAGCTTAAGGAGGGATACGCAGTATTTT.

The chain recombines TRBV5-1 with TRBJ2-7; maybe TRBD2 (6 bases). This CDR3 has 15 amino acids. The V gene lost 4 bases and the J gene lost 2 bases, with 16 bases spanning the gap. In germline, CDR1 is SGHRS, CDR2 YFSETQ. This CDR3 reads CASSPLEGLAYEQYF. The CDR3 nucleotides are TGCGCCAGCAGCCCTTTGGAGGGCCTGGCCTACGAGCAGTACTTC.

This chain uses TRBV10-3 with TRBJ2-3, with D possibly matching TRBD2 (5 bases). V shed 7 bases and J shed 0 bases, with 14 bases lying between them. CDR3 length: 15 amino acids. Germline V gives CDR1 ENHRY, CDR2 SYGVKD. The CDR3 is CAINEVGESTDTQYF. CDR3 nucleotide sequence: TGTGCCATCAACGAGGTCGGGGAAAGCACAGATACGCAGTATTTT.

This clonotype was counted at least ten times. V is TRBV6-2 or TRBV6-3 and J is TRBJ2-1; D is unclear. Germline lookup yields CDR1 MNHEY and CDR2 SVGEGT. Trimming stripped 8 bases from V and 7 bases from J, with 15 bases between. The CDR3 has 13 amino acids. This chain's CDR3 is CASLRPNGNEQFF. In nucleotides, the CDR3 is TGTGCCAGCTTACGACCGAACGGGAATGAGCAGTTCTTC.